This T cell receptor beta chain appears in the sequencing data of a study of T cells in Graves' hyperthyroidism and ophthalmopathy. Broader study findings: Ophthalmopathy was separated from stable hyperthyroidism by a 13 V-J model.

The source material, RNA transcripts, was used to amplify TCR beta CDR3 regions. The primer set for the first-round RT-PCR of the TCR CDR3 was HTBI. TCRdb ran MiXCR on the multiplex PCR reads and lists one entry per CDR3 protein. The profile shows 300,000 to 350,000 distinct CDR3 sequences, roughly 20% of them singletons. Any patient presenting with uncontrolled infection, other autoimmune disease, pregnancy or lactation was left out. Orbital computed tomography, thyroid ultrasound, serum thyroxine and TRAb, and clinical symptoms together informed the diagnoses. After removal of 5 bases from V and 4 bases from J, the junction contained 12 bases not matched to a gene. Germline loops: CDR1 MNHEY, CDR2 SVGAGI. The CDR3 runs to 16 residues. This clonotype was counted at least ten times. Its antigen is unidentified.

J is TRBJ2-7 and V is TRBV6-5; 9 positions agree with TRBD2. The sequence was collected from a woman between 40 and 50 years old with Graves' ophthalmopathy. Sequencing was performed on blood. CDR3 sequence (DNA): TGTGCCAGCAGTCCGATCGGCCTAGCGGGAATGTACGAGCAGTACTTC. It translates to CASSPIGLAGMYEQYF.